This TCR beta chain derives from a study of blood T cell repertoires in COVID-19. Overall study: Samples representing acute and convalescent COVID-19 were sourced from the United States, Italy and Spain. Sources were T cells, B-cell-depleted T cells, or PBMCs; the material itself was cDNA or gDNA.

Seattle-derived patients entered the study during active infection and were followed longitudinally. As handled by the study authors: Estimates of nucleated cell counts were drawn from the amplification of reference gene primers. Sequencing used immunoSEQ multiplex PCR; TCRdb keeps in-frame clones, though not all of them. The DNA was the basis for D and trimming; V, J and clone size are from that table. The sample lists roughly 130,000 clones; 88% were seen once. CDR1 is SGHRS and CDR2 is YFSETQ in the germline V gene. The J segment lost 3 bases and the V segment lost 1 base, leaving 6 bases of the junction unmatched. The CDR3 contains 15 residues.

The chain couples TRBV5-1 to TRBJ2-7; 8 nucleotides line up with TRBD2. This receptor was identified in a human donor with COVID-19, enrolled during active disease. The donor label of this sample is uncertain. Sequencing was carried out using peripheral blood. DNA for the CDR3: TGCGCCAGCAGCTTGTCGGGACTAGTTGACTACGAGCAGTACTTC. Translated: CASSLSGLVDYEQYF.